This T cell receptor beta chain was recovered during a study of blood T cell repertoires in COVID-19. Trimming cost V 4 bases and J 1 base; bases outside gene matches: 4. Germline CDR1 and CDR2: SNHLY and FYNNEI. There are 15 residues in the CDR3. TCRdb's copy holds only in-frame clones and misses some; the assay was immunoSEQ multiplex PCR. In the table there are tens of thousands of clones, more than 80% of which are singletons. The material sequenced was peripheral blood. The V and J genes are TRBV2 and TRBJ1-1; 9 bases map to TRBD1. The clonotype comes from a man older than 75 with COVID-19, enrolled during active disease. The CDR3, as DNA: TGTGCCAGCAGTGCGGGGACAGGGAGGAACACTGAAGCTTTCTTT. It is translated as CASSAGTGRNTEAFF.